These 5 T cell receptor beta chains were sequenced from one sample in a study of cytomegalovirus exposure and HLA in healthy donors. This PCR relied on a set of 60 Vbeta primers and 13 Jbeta primers. The data were produced by immunoSEQ multiplex PCR, yet TCRdb's version contains in-frame clones alone and is incomplete. The sample has 150,000 to 200,000 clones, 65% to 70% seen once. The source material was PBMCs. The source is a woman between 18 and 30 years old in good health and CMV-seropositive.

V is TRBV5-1 and J is TRBJ2-3, with D uncertain. CDR1 SGHRS and CDR2 YFSETQ come from the germline V gene. The CDR3 contains 13 residues. The V end lost 2 bases, the J end lost 7 bases, and 11 bases lay between the germline ends. CDR3 bases: TGCGCCAGCAGCTTACCCCAGGCTAATACGCAGTATTTT. Its translation: CASSLPQANTQYF.

The rearrangement uses TRBV5-1 and TRBJ2-7; maybe TRBD1 (6 bases). The CDR3 has 13 amino acids. Trimming took off 4 bases at V and 3 bases at J, with 11 bases between the two ends. CDR1 and CDR2 (germline): SGHRS, YFSETQ. This chain's CDR3 is CASSGDNFYEQYF. The CDR3 coding sequence is TGCGCCAGCAGCGGGGACAATTTCTACGAGCAGTACTTC. Together with reference TRBV5-1 and TRBJ2-7, the CDR3 gives the full variable domain: KAGVTQTPRYLIKTRGQQVTLSCSPISGHRSVSWYQQTPGQGLQFLFEYFSETQRNKGNFPGRFSGRQFSNSRSEMNVSTLELGDSALYLCASSGDNFYEQYFGPGTRLTVT.

This sequence joins TRBV19 and TRBJ2-1, with D perhaps matching TRBD1 (6 bases). Per the germline V gene, CDR1 is LNHDA and CDR2 is SQIVND (reference sequence). Trimming took 6 bases from V and 7 from J, leaving 7 bases between them. This CDR3 has 11 residues. For the CDR3, the DNA is TGTGCCAGTAGACAGGGTAATGAGCAGTTCTTC. Residues: CASRQGNEQFF. Combining the CDR3 with reference TRBV19 and TRBJ2-1 gives the whole variable domain DGGITQSPKYLFRKEGQNVTLSCEQNLNHDAMYWYRQDPGQGLRLIYYSQIVNDFQKGDIAEGYSVSREKKESFPLTVTSAQKNPTAFYLCASRQGNEQFFGPGTRLTVL.

V gene TRBV7-3 combines with J gene TRBJ2-5, with TRBD2 matching over 9 bases. CDR1 and CDR2 from the germline V gene are SGHTA and FQGTGA. Unmatched junction bases numbered 9, after V lost 2 bases and J lost 5 bases. The CDR3 runs 16 residues. The DNA of the CDR3 is TGTGCCAGCAGCTTACTTCCGACTAGCGGCGGGGAGACCCAGTACTTC. Amino acids: CASSLLPTSGGETQYF.

Regarding this clone: At one end the junction does not follow the germline gene, possibly because of a read error. Other DNA sequences in the same sample also yield this CDR3. The rearrangement uses TRBV18 and TRBJ1-1, with D possibly TRBD1 on 5 matching bases. Germline V gene sequence: CDR1 KGHSH, CDR2 LQKENI. CDR3 length: 16 residues. The CDR3 DNA reads as TGTGCCAGCTCACCAAGGGGCACTCTAATCAACACTGAGGCTTTCTTT. The encoded protein is CASSPRGTLINTEAFF.